One sample yielded the 18 T cell receptor beta chains listed below, sequenced in a study of radiotherapy plus CTLA-4 blockade in lung cancer (dated by TCRdb to 2016 to 2018). The library was prepared using the immunoSEQ multiplex PCR assay. TCRdb retrieved this table from immuneACCESS and kept in-frame rearrangements only. Not all clones are present; in checked studies, unresolved V genes account for under half, and no reason is known for the remainder. For this sample the table gives tens of thousands of clones, of which 80% to 85% were detected only once. Of the sample, under 30% is held by the ten largest clones. Material: peripheral blood, obtained from a patient treated with radiotherapy plus ipilimumab. These receptors were taken from a human donor with non-small cell lung cancer that progressed on radiotherapy plus ipilimumab.

This sequence joins TRBV9 and TRBJ2-7, with TRBD2 matching over 15 bases. Germline CDR1 SGDLS, CDR2 YYNGEE. This CDR3 has 16 residues. V trimming: 4 bases; J trimming: 4 bases; junction bases outside the gene matches: 6. As DNA, the CDR3 is TGTGCCAGCAGCATCGGACTAGCGGGAGGGAGGTACGAGCAGTACTTC. Protein product: CASSIGLAGGRYEQYF.

This chain uses TRBV14 with TRBJ2-2; D unresolved. The V end lost 2 bases, the J end lost 1 base, and 5 bases lay between the germline ends. CDR3 length equals 14 residues. Germline V gene data show CDR1 as SGHDN and CDR2 as FVKESK. CDR3 sequence (DNA): TGTGCCAGCAGCCAAAAGCGGAACACCGGGGAGCTGTTTTTT. Its protein product is CASSQKRNTGELFF.

This clone was seen a handful of times. The rearrangement links TRBV6-1 to TRBJ2-7; D assignment may be TRBD1 or TRBD2 (5 bases each). V was trimmed by 11 bases and J by 7 bases, leaving 24 bases between them. CDR1 MNHNS and CDR2 SASEGT come from the germline V gene. CDR3 size: 14 residues. Written as DNA, the CDR3 is TGTGCCTCGCACCGGGACGTTATAGTTTGGGAGCAGTACTTC. It specifies CASHRDVIVWEQYF.

The chain uses TRBV30 and TRBJ1-5; D possibly corresponds to TRBD1 (5 bases). CDR3 length equals 14 residues. Trimming shortened V by 0 bases and J by 6 bases, and 12 bases separated the two germline ends. In germline, CDR1 is GTSNPN, CDR2 SVGIG (reference sequence). CDR3 bases: TGTGCCTGGAGTGTAACACCCGGGGGTCAGCCCCAGCATTTT. Its translation is CAWSVTPGGQPQHF.

The rearrangement joins TRBV29-1 to TRBJ2-2; a possible D gene is TRBD1 (5 bases). This CDR3 contains 16 residues. V was pared by 5 bases and J by 1 base, with 17 bases between. Germline lookup yields CDR1 SQVTM and CDR2 ANQGSEA. The CDR3 nucleotides are TGCAGCGTTCCGAGGCAGGGCCCTTTGAACACCGGGGAGCTGTTTTTT. The encoded protein is CSVPRQGPLNTGELFF.

CDR3 protein: CASRETGQVRGEQYF. The CDR3, as DNA: TGTGCCAGCAGAGAGACGGGACAGGTTCGCGGCGAGCAGTACTTC. The genes are TRBV6-6 and TRBJ2-7; TRBD1 matches 8 bases. This CDR3 spans 15 amino acids. Trimming at V came to 6 bases and at J to 6 bases, leaving 13 bases not matched to a gene. CDR1 and CDR2 from the germline V gene are MNHNY and SVGAGI (reference sequence).

The rearrangement uses TRBV11-2 and TRBJ2-3; 8 positions agree with TRBD2. The ends lost 1 base at V and 4 bases at J; junction bases unmatched: 4. The CDR3 contains 15 residues. CDR1 is SGHAT, CDR2 FQNNGV, per germline. The CDR3 DNA is TGTGCCAGCAGCTTAGCGGGAGGGCGCGCAGATACGCAGTATTTT. Translated: CASSLAGGRADTQYF.

The chain couples TRBV11-2 to TRBJ1-2; D remains unclear. Trimming took off 4 bases at V and 4 bases at J, with 16 bases between the two ends. Germline lookup yields CDR1 SGHAT and CDR2 FQNNGV. The CDR3 is 15 amino acids. The CDR3 DNA is TGTGCCAGCAGCTCGCCGTTAAGATGGGGCTATGGCTACACCTTC. It is translated as CASSSPLRWGYGYTF.

CDR3 in DNA: TGTGCCAGCAGCTTAAGCCTTGGGGCTAATGAAAAACTGTTTTTT. Amino acid sequence: CASSLSLGANEKLFF. V usage is TRBV5-4 and J usage is TRBJ1-4; D unresolved. Trimming left V 2 bases short and J 3 bases short, with 11 bases between. The CDR3 consists of 15 residues. Germline values: CDR1 SGHNT, CDR2 YYREEE (reference sequence).

The V gene is TRBV5-1, the J gene TRBJ2-5; tentatively, D is TRBD1 or TRBD2 (5 bases each). Germline V lookup: CDR1 SGHRS, CDR2 YFSETQ. The CDR3 runs to 14 residues. Trimming removed 6 bases at V and 7 bases at J, with 19 bases between. The CDR3 DNA reads as TGCGCCAGCAACTCTGAGGCAGGGACGGGGACCCAGTACTTC. This codes for CASNSEAGTGTQYF.

The chain recombines TRBV6-1 with TRBJ2-1, with 9 bases lining up with TRBD2. Germline V gene lookup returns CDR1 MNHNS and CDR2 SASEGT. This CDR3 is 15 amino acids long. With V trimmed by 2 bases and J by 9 bases, 8 bases remained unmatched. CDR3 nucleotides: TGTGCCAGCAGTGAATTTAGCGGGAGTACCGGTGAGCAGTTCTTC. Its translation is CASSEFSGSTGEQFF.

The V call is TRBV6-5, the J call TRBJ1-2, with 7 positions matching TRBD1. With 2 bases clipped from V and 5 bases from J, the junction kept 11 bases outside the gene matches. The CDR3 is 16 residues long. Per the germline V gene, CDR1 is MNHEY and CDR2 is SVGAGI. This chain's CDR3 is CASSYRASGGGYGYTF. The CDR3 DNA reads TGTGCCAGCAGTTACAGGGCCTCAGGGGGAGGGTATGGCTACACCTTC.

This clone has just a few counts. The chain is built from TRBV28 and TRBJ2-1; TRBD1 is a possible D gene (6 bases). CDR3 length: 12 amino acids. Germline V gene lookup returns CDR1 MDHEN and CDR2 SYDVKM. V lost 8 bases to trimming and J lost 8 bases, with 13 bases between them. The CDR3 protein is CASREQGDEQFF. CDR3 DNA: TGTGCCAGCCGTGAACAGGGCGATGAGCAGTTCTTC.

This sequence joins TRBV25-1 and TRBJ2-7; TRBD2 is a possible D gene (6 bases). CDR1 and CDR2 (germline): MGHDK, SYGVNS. The CDR3 runs 14 residues. V lost 2 bases and J lost 5, with 13 bases in between. CDR3 sequence reads: CASSEPSEGHEQYV. DNA of the CDR3: TGTGCCAGCAGTGAACCTAGCGAAGGCCACGAGCAGTACGTC.

This chain links TRBV9 with TRBJ2-5, with TRBD1 matching over 8 bases. Germline assignment: CDR1 SGDLS and CDR2 YYNGEE. V shed 4 bases, J shed 5 bases, and the junction held 7 bases outside the gene matches. This CDR3 has 14 residues. The CDR3 loop is CASSPQTGAETQYF. CDR3 nucleotide sequence: TGTGCCAGCAGCCCCCAGACAGGGGCCGAGACCCAGTACTTC.

The V call is TRBV7-2, the J call TRBJ1-2; D remains unclear. CDR1 is SGHTA and CDR2 is FQGNSA in the germline V gene. Trimming took 1 base from V and 5 from J, leaving 11 bases between them. CDR3 length: 14 residues. In DNA, the CDR3 is TGTGCCAGCAGCTTAGATGCGGAATATTATGGCTACACCTTC. Translation: CASSLDAEYYGYTF.

The V call is TRBV28, the J call TRBJ2-2, with D possibly matching TRBD1 (6 bases). The CDR3 has 14 amino acids. With 10 bases removed from V and 0 bases from J, the gap between germline ends came to 12 bases. Germline CDR1 is MDHEN and CDR2 is SYDVKM. CDR3 in amino acids: CATLAGANTGELFF. CDR3 DNA: TGTGCCACCTTGGCAGGGGCGAACACCGGGGAGCTGTTTTTT.

V is TRBV10-1 and J is TRBJ2-1; D gene uncertain. Germline V CDR1 and CDR2: WNHNN, SYGVQD (reference sequence). V lost 0 bases, J lost 4 bases, and 7 bases lay in between. The CDR3 is made up of 14 amino acids. The CDR3 nucleotides read TGCGCCAGCAGTGAGTCGCTCGATTACAATGAGCAGTTCTTC. This codes for CASSESLDYNEQFF.